This TCR beta chain was obtained from a study of blood T cell repertoires in COVID-19. The CDR3 is made up of 12 amino acids. Trimming shortened V by 4 bases and J by 0 bases, and 3 bases separated the two germline ends. From germline, CDR1 is SGHTS and CDR2 YDEGEE. Study processing details: The assay estimated nucleated cells by amplifying reference gene primers. Clones were read by immunoSEQ multiplex PCR, and TCRdb kept only the in-frame ones, dropping some. V and J calls and clone size are those listed in that table; D and trimming were worked out from the DNA. Here the sample spans about 170,000 clones, more than 85% being singletons. The Seattle site enrolled patients during active infection and followed them longitudinally. This clone has more than one count but fewer than ten.

The sequenced material came from peripheral blood. This TCR was recovered from a man between 60 and 75 years old with COVID-19, enrolled during active disease. The chain has TRBV5-8 and TRBJ2-3; D call uncertain. CDR3 in DNA: TGTGCCAGCAGCGAGAGCACAGATACGCAGTATTTT. This gives the protein CASSESTDTQYF.